Below, 14 T cell receptor beta chains from the same sample are listed, as sequenced in a study of PD-L1 blockade in urothelial cancer. Using immunoSEQ multiplex PCR, the repertoire was profiled, and TCRdb retains in-frame clones only, with some absent. The table records 50,000 or so clones, approximately 84% of them present only once. As for time point: peripheral blood 6 weeks after treatment start. The sample here was PBMCs, taken around atezolizumab (anti-PD-L1) treatment. The source of these receptors is a man between 60 and 70 years old with urothelial cancer.

The chain couples TRBV9 to TRBJ2-3; D is unclear. Trimming shortened V by 0 bases and J by 0 bases, and 14 bases separated the two germline ends. Germline V CDR1 and CDR2: SGDLS, YYNGEE. This CDR3 comprises 17 residues. For the CDR3, the DNA is TGTGCCAGCAGCGTAGTCCCCAGTCCAGGTAGCACAGATACGCAGTATTTT. It encodes CASSVVPSPGSTDTQYF.

The chain couples TRBV18 to TRBJ2-1; TRBD1 matches at 8 bases. V lost 5 bases to trimming and J lost 1 base; unmatched junction nucleotides: 4. The germline CDR1 and CDR2 sequences are KGHSH and LQKENI. The CDR3 is 15 amino acids. The CDR3 coding sequence is TGTGCCAGCTCAAACAGACAGGGGTCCTACAATGAGCAGTTCTTC. Translated: CASSNRQGSYNEQFF.

The rearrangement joins TRBV6-5 to TRBJ2-3; possibly TRBD1 for D (5 bases). The CDR3 consists of 14 residues. Trimming removed 0 bases at V and 3 bases at J, with 7 bases between. Germline V gene sequence: CDR1 MNHEY, CDR2 SVGAGI. The CDR3 loop reads CASSYSQETDTQYF. As DNA, the CDR3 is TGTGCCAGCAGTTACTCACAGGAAACAGATACGCAGTATTTT.

The chain couples TRBV11-1 to TRBJ2-5; 7 bases match TRBD1. Germline-derived CDR1 and CDR2 are SGHAT and FQDESV (reference sequence). J lost 5 bases, V lost 6 bases, and 3 bases had no gene match. The CDR3 totals 12 residues. CDR3 in amino acids: CASSNRGETQYF. CDR3 DNA: TGTGCCAGCAGTAACAGGGGTGAGACCCAGTACTTC.

This sequence joins TRBV10-1 and TRBJ1-4; D uncertain. CDR3 size: 16 residues. Germline CDR1 reads WNHNN; CDR2 reads SYGVQD (reference sequence). V lost 0 bases and J lost 0, with 8 bases in between. For the CDR3, the DNA is TGCGCCAGCAGTGAGTCGTCCTCTCCAACTAATGAAAAACTGTTTTTT. Its protein product is CASSESSSPTNEKLFF.

V is TRBV28 and J is TRBJ2-3; the D gene is possibly TRBD2 (6 bases). Germline lookup yields CDR1 MDHEN and CDR2 SYDVKM. V was shortened by 5 bases and J by 2 bases, with 17 bases between the two germline ends. The CDR3 is 16 amino acids. CDR3 region: CASSAHGTGDTDTQYF. DNA for the CDR3: TGTGCCAGCAGTGCCCACGGGACTGGAGACACAGATACGCAGTATTTT.

This chain uses TRBV11-3 with TRBJ1-1, with unresolved D. There are 13 residues in the CDR3. CDR1 is SGHNT, CDR2 YENEEA, per germline. V was cut by 3 bases and J by 0 bases, with 5 bases left in between. In DNA form, the CDR3 reads TGTGCCAGCAGCTTTACAGTGAACACTGAAGCTTTCTTT. Protein: CASSFTVNTEAFF.

In nucleotides, the CDR3 is TGTGCCAGTAGTATAGCATCCTACAGGGACACTGAAGCTTTCTTT. It translates to CASSIASYRDTEAFF. The gene calls are TRBV19 and TRBJ1-1; a weak D match, TRBD1 (6 bases). Per germline, CDR1 LNHDA and CDR2 SQIVND (reference sequence). V was pared by 1 base and J by 3 bases, with 12 bases between. CDR3 length equals 15 residues.

J is TRBJ2-5 and V is TRBV19, with D tentatively TRBD1 (5 bases). CDR3 length: 13 amino acids. Germline V gene lookup returns CDR1 LNHDA and CDR2 SQIVND (reference sequence). Trimming shortened V by 6 bases and J by 5 bases, and 13 bases separated the two germline ends. CDR3 bases: TGTGCCAGTAGGACACCGGCAGGGGAGACCCAGTACTTC. Translating gives CASRTPAGETQYF. Based on the CDR3 plus reference TRBV19 and TRBJ2-5, the full variable domain is DGGITQSPKYLFRKEGQNVTLSCEQNLNHDAMYWYRQDPGQGLRLIYYSQIVNDFQKGDIAEGYSVSREKKESFPLTVTSAQKNPTAFYLCASRTPAGETQYFGPGTRLLVL.

The chain joins TRBV5-4 to TRBJ1-2, with D perhaps matching TRBD1 (6 bases). Germline V gives CDR1 SGHNT, CDR2 YYREEE (reference sequence). V was pared by 0 bases and J by 0 bases, with 9 bases between. The CDR3 length is 15 residues. CDR3 sequence reads: CASSLAGGANYGYTF. The CDR3 region has the DNA TGTGCCAGCAGCTTGGCTGGGGGCGCTAACTATGGCTACACCTTC.

The V and J genes are TRBV10-3 and TRBJ2-3, with 9 positions matching TRBD2. Germline V gene sequence: CDR1 ENHRY, CDR2 SYGVKD. This CDR3 spans 16 amino acids. The trim removed 3 bases at V and 4 bases at J, leaving 8 bases unmatched. For the CDR3, the DNA is TGTGCCATCAGTGACGGGGCGGGGGGGTTCGCAGATACGCAGTATTTT. It specifies CAISDGAGGFADTQYF.

This clone came up a few times. This chain connects TRBV11-2 to TRBJ1-1, with 8 bases identical to TRBD1. CDR3 length: 17 residues. Germline CDR1 is SGHAT and CDR2 is FQNNGV. J was trimmed by 4 bases and V by 4 bases; bases with no gene match: 14. Here the CDR3 DNA reads TGTGCCAGCAGCTACGGACAGGGCGCCAAATTGGGCACTGAAGCTTTCTTT. It encodes CASSYGQGAKLGTEAFF.

The chain uses TRBV20-1 and TRBJ1-2; D not certain. V lost 8 bases and J lost 9, with 7 bases in between. Germline V gene lookup returns CDR1 DFQATT and CDR2 SNEGSKA (reference sequence). The CDR3 loop spans 8 amino acids. The CDR3 sequence is CSPGSYTF. The CDR3 DNA follows: TGCAGTCCCGGGAGCTACACCTTC.

The CDR3 coding sequence is TGTGCCAGCTCACCCGGTTCTCAGAACACTGAAGCTTTCTTT. It encodes CASSPGSQNTEAFF. The V and J genes are TRBV18 and TRBJ1-1; no definite D call. There are 14 residues in the CDR3. CDR1 and CDR2 from the germline V gene are KGHSH and LQKENI. V gave up 3 bases and J gave up 1 base, with 9 bases separating them.